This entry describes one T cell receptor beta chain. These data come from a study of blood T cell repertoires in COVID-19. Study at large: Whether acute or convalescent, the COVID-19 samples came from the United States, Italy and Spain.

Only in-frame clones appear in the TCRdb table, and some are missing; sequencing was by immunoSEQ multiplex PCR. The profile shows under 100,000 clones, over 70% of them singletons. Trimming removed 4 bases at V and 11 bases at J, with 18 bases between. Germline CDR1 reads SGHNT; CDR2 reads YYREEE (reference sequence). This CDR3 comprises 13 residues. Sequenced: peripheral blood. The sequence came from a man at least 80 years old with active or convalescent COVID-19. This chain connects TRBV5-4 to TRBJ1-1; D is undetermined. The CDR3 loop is CASSPAGIPGAFF. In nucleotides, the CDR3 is TGTGCCAGCAGCCCCGCCGGGATCCCTGGGGCTTTCTTT.